The sequence of this TCR beta chain was determined in a study of blood T cell repertoires in COVID-19 (dated by TCRdb to 2018 to 2021). General notes on the study: Collaborator samples came from the United States, Italy and Spain and covered acute and convalescent phases of COVID-19. The repertoires were made available in a free public database intended to serve as a resource for research on the immune response to SARS-CoV-2. Samples came from the ongoing ImmuneRACE study (first 160 participants) plus 1,254 subjects from 6 global collaborators. Subjects who had been exposed to COVID-19, were actively infected with it, or had recovered from it provided the deeply sampled blood TCRbeta repertoires that made up the dataset. The material from the prospective study consisted of cDNA or gDNA derived from T cells, B-cell-depleted T cells, or PBMCs. HLA class I and class II types, where available, came from metadata supplied by the sample provider rather than from assay-based typing. The sample metadata nearly always contained a de-identified subject ID, COVID-19 status, age in years and sex. Paper-wide results and their limitations: Clinical and demographic metadata were provided uncurated, with the amount varying by source and participant.

TCRbeta CDR3 regions were amplified from genomic DNA by means of the immunoSEQ Assay, a bias-controlled multiplex PCR. The original methods were these. The number of nucleated cells in each sample was estimated by amplification of reference gene primers within the assay. To quantify the absolute abundance of each unique TCRbeta CDR3 rearrangement, sequence reads were collapsed and filtered. Productive Simpson clonality was computed per sample as the square root of Simpson's diversity index over productive rearrangements. The clones in this table, taken by TCRdb from immuneACCESS, are in-frame only. Not every clone is retained; where verified, under half of the shortfall comes from an unresolved V gene, and the cause of the rest is unknown. For V, J and clone size, that table is used; D and trimming come from the DNA. This sample comprises 150,000 to 200,000 clones, 70% to 80% of them detected only once. Approximately 12% of the sample rests with the top ten.

As to this clone: The target of this receptor is not known. No base qualities exist here, and no much larger clone lies one base off it.

As encoded in the germline V gene (reference sequence), CDR1 is LNHNV while CDR2 is YYDKDF. The CDR3 contains 15 residues, cysteine and phenylalanine counted. Just CDR3 DNA is preserved here, 45 bases in frame from base 1. Relative to germline, V is missing 6 bases and J is missing 1 base, with 4 bases of the junction outside any gene match. Another Seattle source contributed samples from volunteer blood donors who had recovered from COVID-19. Collaborating institutions collected whole blood in K2EDTA tubes following their own protocols. For TCRbeta analysis, collaborator samples were shipped as frozen whole blood, as isolated PBMCs, or as DNA extracted from either sample type.

The receptor was derived from a man aged 45-60 years who had recovered from COVID-19. Sequenced: peripheral blood. The receptor chain draws on TRBV15 and TRBJ2-2, and 8 bases in between align with TRBD1. The CDR3 amino acid sequence is: CATRAGQENTGELFF. Here is the DNA: TGTGCCACCAGGGCGGGACAGGAGAACACCGGGGAGCTGTTTTTT.